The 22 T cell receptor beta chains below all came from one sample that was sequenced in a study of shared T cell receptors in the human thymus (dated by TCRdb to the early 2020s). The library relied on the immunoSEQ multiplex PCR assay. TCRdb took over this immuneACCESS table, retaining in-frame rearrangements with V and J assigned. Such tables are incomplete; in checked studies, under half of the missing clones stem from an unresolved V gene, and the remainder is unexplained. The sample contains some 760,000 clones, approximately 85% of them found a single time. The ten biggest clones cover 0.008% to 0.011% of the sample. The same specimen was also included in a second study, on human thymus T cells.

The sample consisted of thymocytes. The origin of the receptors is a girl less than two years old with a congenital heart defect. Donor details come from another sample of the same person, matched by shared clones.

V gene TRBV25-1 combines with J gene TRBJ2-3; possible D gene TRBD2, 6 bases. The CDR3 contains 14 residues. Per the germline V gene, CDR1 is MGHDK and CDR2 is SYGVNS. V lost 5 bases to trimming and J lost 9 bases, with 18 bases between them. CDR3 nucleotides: TGTGCCAGCAGTCAACTCAGGAGGGGTCAAACGCAGTATTTT. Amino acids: CASSQLRRGQTQYF.

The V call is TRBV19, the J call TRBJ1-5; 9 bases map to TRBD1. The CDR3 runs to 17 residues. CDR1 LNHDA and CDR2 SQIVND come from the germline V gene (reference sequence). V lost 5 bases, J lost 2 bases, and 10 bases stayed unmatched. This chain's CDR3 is CASSGGQGERGNQPQHF. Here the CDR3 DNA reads TGTGCCAGTAGTGGGGGACAGGGAGAAAGGGGCAATCAGCCCCAGCATTTT.

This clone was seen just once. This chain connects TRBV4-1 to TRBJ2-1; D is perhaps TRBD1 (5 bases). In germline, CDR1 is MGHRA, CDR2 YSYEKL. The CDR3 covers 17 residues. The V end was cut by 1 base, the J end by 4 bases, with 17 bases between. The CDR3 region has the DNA TGCGCCAGCAGCCAAGTCGGTCAGGGATCCGCTTACAATGAGCAGTTCTTC. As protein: CASSQVGQGSAYNEQFF.

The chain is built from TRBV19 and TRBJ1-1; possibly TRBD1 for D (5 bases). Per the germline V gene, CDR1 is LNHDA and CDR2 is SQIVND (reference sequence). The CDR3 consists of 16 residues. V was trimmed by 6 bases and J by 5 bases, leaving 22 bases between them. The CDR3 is CASSPLSRERGTEAFF. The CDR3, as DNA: TGTGCCAGTAGCCCCCTGAGTAGGGAGCGGGGGACTGAAGCTTTCTTT.

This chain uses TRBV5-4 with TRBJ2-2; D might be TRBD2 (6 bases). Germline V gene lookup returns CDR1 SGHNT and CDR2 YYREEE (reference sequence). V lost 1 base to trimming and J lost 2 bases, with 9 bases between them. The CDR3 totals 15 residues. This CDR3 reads CASSLSGGNTGELFF. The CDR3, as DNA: TGTGCCAGCAGCTTGTCCGGGGGAAACACCGGGGAGCTGTTTTTT.

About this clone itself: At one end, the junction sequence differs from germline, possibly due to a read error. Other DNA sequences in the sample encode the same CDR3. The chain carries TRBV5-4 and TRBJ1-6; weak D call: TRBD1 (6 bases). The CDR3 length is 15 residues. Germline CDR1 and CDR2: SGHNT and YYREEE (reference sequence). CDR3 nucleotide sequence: TGTGCCAGCAGCTTGAGCGGGGGCGGTAATTCCCCCCTCCACTTT. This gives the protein CASSLSGGGNSPLHF.

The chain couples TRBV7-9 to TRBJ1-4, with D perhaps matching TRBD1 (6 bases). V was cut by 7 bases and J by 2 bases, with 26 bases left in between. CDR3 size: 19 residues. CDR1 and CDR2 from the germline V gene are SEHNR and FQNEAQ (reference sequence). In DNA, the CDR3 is TGTGCCAGCATAAGTTCCCCCGGGACACTTAATGTGACTAATGAAAAACTGTTTTTT. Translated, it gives CASISSPGTLNVTNEKLFF. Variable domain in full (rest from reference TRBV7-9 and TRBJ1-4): DTGVSQNPRHKITKRGQNVTFRCDPISEHNRLYWYRQTLGQGPEFLTYFQNEAQLEKSRLLSDRFSAERPKGSFSTLEIQRTEQGDSAMYLCASISSPGTLNVTNEKLFFGSGTQLSVL.

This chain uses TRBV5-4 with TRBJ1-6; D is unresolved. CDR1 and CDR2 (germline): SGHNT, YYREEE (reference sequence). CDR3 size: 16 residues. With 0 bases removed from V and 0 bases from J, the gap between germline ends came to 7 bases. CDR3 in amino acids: CASSLVPSSYNSPLHF. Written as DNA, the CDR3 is TGTGCCAGCAGCTTGGTACCCAGCTCCTATAATTCACCCCTCCACTTT.

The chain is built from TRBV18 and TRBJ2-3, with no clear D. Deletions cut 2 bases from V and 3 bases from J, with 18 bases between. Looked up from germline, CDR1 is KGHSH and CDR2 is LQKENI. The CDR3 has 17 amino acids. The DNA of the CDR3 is TGTGCCAGCTCACCAAGGTCAGGCAGCACCTGGACAGATACGCAGTATTTT. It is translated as CASSPRSGSTWTDTQYF. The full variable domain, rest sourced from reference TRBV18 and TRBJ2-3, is NAGVMQNPRHLVRRRGQEARLRCSPMKGHSHVYWYRQLPEEGLKFMVYLQKENIIDESGMPKERFSAEFPKEGPSILRIQQVVRGDSAAYFCASSPRSGSTWTDTQYFGPGTRLTVL.

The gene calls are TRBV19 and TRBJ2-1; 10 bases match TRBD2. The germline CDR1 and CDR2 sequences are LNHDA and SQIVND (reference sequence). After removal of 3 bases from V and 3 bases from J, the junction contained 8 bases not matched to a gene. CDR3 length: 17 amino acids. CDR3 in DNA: TGTGCCAGTAGTATTGCAGCGGGGGGGCTCGGCTACAATGAGCAGTTCTTC. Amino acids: CASSIAAGGLGYNEQFF. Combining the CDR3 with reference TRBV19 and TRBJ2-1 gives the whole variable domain DGGITQSPKYLFRKEGQNVTLSCEQNLNHDAMYWYRQDPGQGLRLIYYSQIVNDFQKGDIAEGYSVSREKKESFPLTVTSAQKNPTAFYLCASSIAAGGLGYNEQFFGPGTRLTVL.

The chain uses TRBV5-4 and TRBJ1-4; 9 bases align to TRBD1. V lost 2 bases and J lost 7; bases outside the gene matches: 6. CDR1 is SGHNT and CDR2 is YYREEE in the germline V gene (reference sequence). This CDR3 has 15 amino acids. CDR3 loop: CASSFLGQGGEKLFF. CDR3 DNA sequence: TGTGCCAGCAGCTTTCTGGGACAGGGTGGTGAAAAACTGTTTTTT.

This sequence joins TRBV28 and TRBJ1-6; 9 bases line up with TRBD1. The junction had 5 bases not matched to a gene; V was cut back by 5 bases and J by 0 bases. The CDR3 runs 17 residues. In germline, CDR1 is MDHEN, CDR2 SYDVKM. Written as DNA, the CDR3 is TGTGCCAGCAGTCCGGGGACAGGGAGCTCCTATAATTCACCCCTCCACTTT. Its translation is CASSPGTGSSYNSPLHF. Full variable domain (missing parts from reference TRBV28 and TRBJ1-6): DVKVTQSSRYLVKRTGEKVFLECVQDMDHENMFWYRQDPGLGLRLIYFSYDVKMKEKGDIPEGYSVSREKKERFSLILESASTNQTSMYLCASSPGTGSSYNSPLHFGNGTRLTVT.

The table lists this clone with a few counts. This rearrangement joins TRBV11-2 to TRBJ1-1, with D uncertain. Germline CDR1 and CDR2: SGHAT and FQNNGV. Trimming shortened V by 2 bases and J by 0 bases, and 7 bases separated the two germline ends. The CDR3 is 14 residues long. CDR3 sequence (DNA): TGTGCCAGCAGCTTACCCCTTATGAACACTGAAGCTTTCTTT. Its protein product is CASSLPLMNTEAFF.

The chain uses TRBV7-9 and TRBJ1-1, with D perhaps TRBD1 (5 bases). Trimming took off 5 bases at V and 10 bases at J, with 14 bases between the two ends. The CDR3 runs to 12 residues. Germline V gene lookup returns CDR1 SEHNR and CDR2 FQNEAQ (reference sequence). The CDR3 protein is CASSLGDQGAFF. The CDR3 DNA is TGTGCCAGCAGCCTAGGGGATCAGGGAGCTTTCTTT.

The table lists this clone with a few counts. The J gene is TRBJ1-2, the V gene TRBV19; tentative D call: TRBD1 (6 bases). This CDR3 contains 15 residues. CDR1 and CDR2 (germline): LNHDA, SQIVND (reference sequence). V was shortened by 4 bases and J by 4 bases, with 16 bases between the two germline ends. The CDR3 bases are TGTGCCAGTAGTACAACCCTACAGGGCCTCTATGGCTACACCTTC. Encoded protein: CASSTTLQGLYGYTF. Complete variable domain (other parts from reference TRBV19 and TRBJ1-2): DGGITQSPKYLFRKEGQNVTLSCEQNLNHDAMYWYRQDPGQGLRLIYYSQIVNDFQKGDIAEGYSVSREKKESFPLTVTSAQKNPTAFYLCASSTTLQGLYGYTFGSGTRLTVV.

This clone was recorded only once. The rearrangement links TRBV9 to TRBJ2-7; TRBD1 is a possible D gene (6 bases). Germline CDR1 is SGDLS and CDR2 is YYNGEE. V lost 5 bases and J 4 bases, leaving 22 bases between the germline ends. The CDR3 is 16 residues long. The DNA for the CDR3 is TGTGCCAGCAGTATTGAATCAGGACAGAAACCATACGAGCAGTACTTC. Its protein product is CASSIESGQKPYEQYF.

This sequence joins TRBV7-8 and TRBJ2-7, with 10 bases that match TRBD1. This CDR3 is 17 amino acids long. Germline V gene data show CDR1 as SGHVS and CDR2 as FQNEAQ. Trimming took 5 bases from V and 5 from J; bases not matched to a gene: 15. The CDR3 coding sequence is TGTGCCAGCAGCGGAGGGTTTATGGGACAGGGGTGTCACGAGCAGTACTTC. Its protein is CASSGGFMGQGCHEQYF.

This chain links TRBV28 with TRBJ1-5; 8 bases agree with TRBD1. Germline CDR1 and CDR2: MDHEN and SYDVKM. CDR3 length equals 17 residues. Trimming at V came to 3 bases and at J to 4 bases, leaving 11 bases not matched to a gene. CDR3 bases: TGTGCCAGCAGTTTCCGAGGCCGGGACAGGACAAATCAGCCCCAGCATTTT. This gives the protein CASSFRGRDRTNQPQHF.

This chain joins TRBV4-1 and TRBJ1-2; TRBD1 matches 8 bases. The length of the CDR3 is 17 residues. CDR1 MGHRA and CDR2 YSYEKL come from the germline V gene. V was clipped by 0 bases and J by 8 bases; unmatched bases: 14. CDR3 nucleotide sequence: TGCGCCAGCAGCCAAGATCAAGCCGGACAGGGAGGGGACGGCTACACCTTC. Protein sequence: CASSQDQAGQGGDGYTF.

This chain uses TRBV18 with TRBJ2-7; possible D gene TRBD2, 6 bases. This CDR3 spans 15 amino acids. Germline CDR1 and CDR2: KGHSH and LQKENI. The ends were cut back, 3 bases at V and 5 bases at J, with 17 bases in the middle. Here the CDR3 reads CASSPKGLCSDEQYF. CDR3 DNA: TGTGCCAGCTCACCCAAGGGACTCTGTAGCGACGAGCAGTACTTC.

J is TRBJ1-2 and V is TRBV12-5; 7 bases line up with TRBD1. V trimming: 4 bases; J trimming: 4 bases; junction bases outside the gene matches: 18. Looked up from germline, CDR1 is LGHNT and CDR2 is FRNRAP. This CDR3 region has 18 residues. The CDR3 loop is CASGWGKGQTRPIYGYTF. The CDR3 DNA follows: TGTGCTAGTGGTTGGGGGAAGGGACAGACACGACCTATCTATGGCTACACCTTC.

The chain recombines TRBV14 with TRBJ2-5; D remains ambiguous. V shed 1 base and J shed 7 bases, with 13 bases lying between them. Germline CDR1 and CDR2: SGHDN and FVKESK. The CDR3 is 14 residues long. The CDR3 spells CASSQGSPRGTQYF. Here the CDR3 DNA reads TGTGCCAGCAGCCAAGGCTCTCCAAGAGGGACCCAGTACTTC. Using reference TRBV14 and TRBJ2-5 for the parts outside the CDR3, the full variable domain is EAGVTQFPSHSVIEKGQTVTLRCDPISGHDNLYWYRRVMGKEIKFLLHFVKESKQDESGMPNNRFLAERTGGTYSTLKVQPAELEDSGVYFCASSQGSPRGTQYFGPGTRLLVL.